Presented here are 12 T cell receptor beta chains from one specimen sequenced in a study of shared clonotypes between healthy human individuals. Sequencing was performed with immunoSEQ multiplex PCR; in TCRdb, only in-frame clones are kept and a portion is missing. The sample holds 950,000 to 1,100,000 clones, approximately 78% seen once. The sample consisted of memory CD4+ T cells from PBMCs. Subset specified: CD45RA-negative fraction. Receptors originate from a man between 18 and 29 years old in good health. Some clones in this sample may be carry-over from other donors' samples.

The CDR3 DNA reads as TGTGCCAGCAGTTTATCGCCAGCCGGAAACTACGAGCAGTACTTC. Its translation: CASSLSPAGNYEQYF. The chain employs TRBV27 and TRBJ2-7; D gene ambiguous. Trimming took off 0 bases at V and 3 bases at J, with 12 bases between the two ends. CDR1 is MNHEY, CDR2 SMNVEV, per germline (reference sequence). There are 15 residues in the CDR3.

This clone has only a few counts. The chain links TRBV27 to TRBJ2-1; 10 bases are a match to TRBD2. Germline loops: CDR1 MNHEY, CDR2 SMNVEV (reference sequence). CDR3 length equals 17 residues. J was trimmed by 5 bases and V by 6 bases; bases with no gene match: 13. The DNA of the CDR3 is TGTGCCAGCAGACGGGGGCTAGCGGGAGTAGGCGACAATGAGCAGTTCTTC. Protein: CASRRGLAGVGDNEQFF.

This clone showed up many times. The chain combines TRBV5-6 with TRBJ2-1, with 8 bases that match TRBD2. Germline V gene data show CDR1 as SGHDT and CDR2 as YYEEEE. Losses at the gene ends were 3 bases for V and 7 bases for J; bases not matched to a gene: 6. This CDR3 region has 14 residues. This CDR3 reads CASSWREVRNEQFF. The CDR3 DNA reads as TGTGCCAGCAGCTGGCGGGAGGTCCGAAATGAGCAGTTCTTC.

The chain has TRBV5-1 and TRBJ2-1; D ambiguous. V lost 0 bases, J lost 0 bases, and 7 bases lay in between. The CDR3 extends over 15 amino acids. Germline V CDR1 and CDR2: SGHRS, YFSETQ. The CDR3 region has the DNA TGCGCCAGCAGCTTGGAGATGAGCTCCTACAATGAGCAGTTCTTC. The encoded protein is CASSLEMSSYNEQFF. Filled out from reference TRBV5-1 and TRBJ2-1, the complete variable domain reads KAGVTQTPRYLIKTRGQQVTLSCSPISGHRSVSWYQQTPGQGLQFLFEYFSETQRNKGNFPGRFSGRQFSNSRSEMNVSTLELGDSALYLCASSLEMSSYNEQFFGPGTRLTVL.

The J gene is TRBJ2-7, the V gene TRBV19; TRBD1 agrees at 7 bases. CDR1 is LNHDA and CDR2 is SQIVND in the germline V gene (reference sequence). The CDR3 runs to 14 residues. V lost 5 bases, J lost 3 bases, and 7 bases stayed unmatched. Here the CDR3 reads CASSPRQGHYEQYF. The DNA of the CDR3 is TGTGCCAGTAGTCCCCGACAGGGACACTACGAGCAGTACTTC.

This clone was detected only once. Only one base separates this from a far larger clonotype, so it likely reflects a read error. The rearrangement uses TRBV5-1 and TRBJ1-1, with D possibly being TRBD1 (6 bases). This CDR3 contains 15 residues. V gave up 1 base and J gave up 4 bases, with 14 bases separating them. Germline lookup yields CDR1 SGHRS and CDR2 YFSETQ. This CDR3 reads CASSLPGTYVTEAFF. CDR3 nucleotide sequence: TGCGCCAGCAGCTTGCCTGGGACATACGTCACTGAAGCTTTCTTT.

The rearrangement links TRBV15 to TRBJ2-3; 7 positions match TRBD1. This CDR3 has 13 amino acids. Per germline, CDR1 LNHNV and CDR2 YYDKDF (reference sequence). V lost 8 bases to trimming and J lost 2 bases; unmatched junction nucleotides: 4. The CDR3 sequence is CATGQVDTDTQYF. As DNA, the CDR3 is TGTGCCACCGGACAGGTCGACACAGATACGCAGTATTTT.

This chain joins TRBV19 and TRBJ1-4, with 7 bases fitting TRBD1. The CDR3 totals 18 residues. In germline, CDR1 is LNHDA, CDR2 SQIVND (reference sequence). The V segment lost 3 bases and the J segment 0 bases; nucleotides outside the gene matches: 10. The DNA of the CDR3 is TGTGCCAGTAGTATCTATTACAGGGGAAATGCAACTAATGAAAAACTGTTTTTT. It is translated as CASSIYYRGNATNEKLFF.

This chain connects TRBV6-1 to TRBJ2-5; 7 bases are a match to TRBD2. The CDR3 covers 13 residues. Per germline, CDR1 MNHNS and CDR2 SASEGT. J gave up 1 base and V 11 bases, and 7 bases lay outside the gene matches. CDR3 residues: CAGEGSTQETQYF. CDR3 in DNA: TGTGCCGGGGAGGGGAGCACCCAAGAGACCCAGTACTTC.

The chain is built from TRBV19 and TRBJ2-2; no firm D call. V gave up 5 bases and J gave up 7 bases, with 11 bases separating them. The CDR3 consists of 13 residues. The germline gives CDR1 LNHDA, CDR2 SQIVND (reference sequence). CDR3 region: CASSPGRRGELFF. CDR3 coding DNA: TGTGCCAGTAGTCCCGGACGGCGCGGGGAGCTGTTTTTT.

This chain uses TRBV21-1 with TRBJ2-3. TRBV21-1 is a known pseudogene. The CDR3 loop spans 12 amino acids. The CDR3 DNA is TGTGCCAGCTTTAGGTTTACAGATACGCAGTATTTT. Protein: CASFRFTDTQYF.

With respect to this clone: This CDR3 is also generated by other DNA sequences in the sample. This chain uses TRBV5-1 with TRBJ2-1, with TRBD2 as a possible D gene (5 bases). The CDR3 totals 13 residues. Germline V gene data show CDR1 as SGHRS and CDR2 as YFSETQ. The V and J ends lost 0 bases and 7 bases respectively, with 8 bases between them. The CDR3 loop is CASSLVPGNEQFF. CDR3 nucleotides: TGCGCCAGCAGCTTGGTACCGGGGAATGAGCAGTTCTTC. Based on the CDR3 plus reference TRBV5-1 and TRBJ2-1, the full variable domain is KAGVTQTPRYLIKTRGQQVTLSCSPISGHRSVSWYQQTPGQGLQFLFEYFSETQRNKGNFPGRFSGRQFSNSRSEMNVSTLELGDSALYLCASSLVPGNEQFFGPGTRLTVL.